The subject of this entry is one T cell receptor (beta chain). The target of this receptor is not known. Base qualities were left out, and no much larger clone turns up one base away. This entry belongs to a study of vaccination effects on CD4 cells after COVID-19 (dated by TCRdb to between 2020 and 2023). Broadly, across the study: Two doses of either the BNT162b2 or the mRNA-1273 mRNA SARS-CoV-2 vaccine were administered to participants. In both COVID-19 convalescent patients and infection-naive vaccine recipients, the study compared SARS-CoV-2 spike-specific CD4+ TCR repertoires from before mRNA vaccination with those from after it. Altogether, around 9 COVID-19 convalescent patients and several SARS-CoV-2-naive healthy vaccine recipients made up the full study. In the study, cultures from other donors were sequenced using the Oncomine TCR Beta short-read assay on an Illumina iSeq 100.

CDR1 and CDR2 are read off the germline V gene as SGHTA and FQGTGA. V drops 1 base and J drops 0 bases, leaving 10 bases in between. The CDR3 starts with the cysteine, ends with the phenylalanine, and has 17 residues. Only the CDR3 part of the read is kept: 51 bases, read in frame from the first base. Study-wide findings and limitations: In healthy vaccine recipients, vaccine-induced clones were almost all SARS-CoV-2 mono-reactive, with only 1 of 255 cross-reactive with common cold coronaviruses. The study was limited by a small number of convalescent patients, and early post-infection timepoints were lacking. At late post-vaccination timepoints, both infection-induced and vaccine-induced clones showed marked clonal contraction, consistent with waning T cell responses.

The ViraFEST assay stimulated PBMC with viral peptide pools and then used TCR sequencing to identify antigen-specific CD4+ T cell clonotypes by expansion. After around eleven days of culture, CD4+ T cells were isolated with the EasySep CD4+ T cell isolation kit. Healthy vaccine recipients had no prior SARS-CoV-2 infection, confirmed by negative nucleocapsid antibodies before and after vaccination. Approximately 2 million PBMC per well were cultured with roughly 10 ug/ml peptides in IMDM containing 5% human AB serum, 8.5 to 10 IU/ml IL-2 and gentamicin. On days 3 and 7, half of the culture medium was replaced with fresh IL-2-containing medium. Unless noted otherwise, every peptide stimulation condition was grown in triplicate wells. PBMC were separated from whole blood using Ficoll-Paque Plus gradient centrifugation and were then either cryopreserved at -140C or used fresh. The overlapping peptide pools covered the spike proteins of SARS-CoV-2 as well as those of the common cold coronaviruses HCoV-NL63, HCoV-OC43 and HCoV-229E. The QIAamp micro DNA kit was used to extract genomic DNA from the cultured CD4+ T cells.

Library creation used the immunoSEQ multiplex PCR assay. DNA from the cultured and isolated CD4+ T cells underwent TCR beta CDR3 sequencing. The authors processed their data as follows. Non-productive TCR sequences were discarded, and reads were trimmed to the CDR3 region, with only CDR3s of 7 or more amino acids retained. The MANAFEST web app was used to identify antigen-specific clonotypes by comparing expansion in peptide wells with expansion in reference cultures. Positive clones required FDR<0.05 expansion versus reference and all other wells, odds ratio above 5, and frequency above 0.1% in two replicate wells. A clonotype was called cross-reactive if it was significantly expanded both in SARS-CoV-2 spike wells and in at least one common cold coronavirus spike condition. Using the stringdist R package, CDR3 similarity was measured by Levenshtein distance, and unrooted trees were constructed with ape in R 3.6.1. TCRdb mirrors the immuneACCESS table, restricted to in-frame sequences. Some clones are absent from its copies; in checked studies, under half trace to an unresolved V gene, and the reason for the others is unknown. V, J and clone size reflect that table, while D and trimming were determined from the DNA. The sample records 35,000 to 55,000 clones, just over 75% of which are singletons. The ten biggest clones cover 10% to 11% of the sample.

The sequenced sample was CD4+ T cells from PBMCs cultured with SARS-CoV-2 spike peptides, obtained before COVID-19 vaccination. The cell subset or site label corresponds to: SARS-CoV-2 spike overlapping peptide pool stimulation. This clonotype originated in a human donor who received a COVID-19 vaccine. The chain joins TRBV7-3 to TRBJ2-6, with the D gene not clear enough to name. CDR3 sequence: CASSLRGESSGANVLTF. The DNA is as follows: TGTGCCAGCAGCTTAAGGGGTGAGAGCTCTGGGGCCAACGTCCTGACTTTC.